The clone carrying this TCR beta chain was counted at least ten times. This CDR3 comprises 16 residues. Trimming removed 0 bases from V and 6 bases from J, with 18 bases in between. In germline, CDR1 is MNHNS, CDR2 SASEGT. TCR beta CDR3 amplification used multiplex PCR with 32 V and 13 J primers. TCRdb fed the multiplex PCR reads into MiXCR, producing one record per CDR3 protein. The sample includes tens of thousands of distinct CDR3 sequences, roughly 30% of them seen just once. Samples each supplied 500 to 650 ng of bulk tumor genomic DNA as template. The authors collected several far-apart biopsies from each primary tumor during surgery. Surgery that was curative in intent was performed on patients with untreated, newly diagnosed non-small cell lung cancer. Donor patients had newly diagnosed non-small cell lung cancer and were having surgery with curative intent. This entry is derived from a study of immune heterogeneity within non-small cell lung tumors. For the study at large: Histology included a handful of squamous cell carcinomas, 9 to 11 non-squamous carcinomas and 1 unspecified tumor.

The source is a man between 35 and 55 years old with non-small cell lung cancer. Sequencing was performed on lung tumor tissue. The chain has TRBV6-1 and TRBJ2-7; D is possibly TRBD2 (5 bases). CDR3 region: CASSEALPGKTGEQYF. The CDR3 region has the DNA TGTGCCAGCAGTGAAGCGCTTCCCGGGAAAACGGGCGAGCAGTACTTC.